What follows is one TCR beta chain and its context. This entry belongs to a study of OX40 agonist ivuxolimab in advanced cancers. Germline assignment: CDR1 LNHDA and CDR2 SQIVND (reference sequence). The CDR3 contains 15 residues. Deletions cut 3 bases from V and 2 bases from J, with 14 bases between. Generated by immunoSEQ multiplex PCR, the TCRdb table keeps only in-frame clones and is missing some. Among roughly 80,000 clones, about 90% were seen once, and the ten largest hold about 1.8%. Here the sequenced sample was CD4+ or CD8+ T cells sorted from blood, taken in a trial of the OX40 agonist ivuxolimab. The chain has TRBV19 and TRBJ2-7; D remains ambiguous. The clonotype comes from an adult with an advanced solid tumor such as melanoma, head and neck, liver or kidney cancer. Here the CDR3 reads CASSIRLGETYEQYF. The CDR3 DNA is TGTGCCAGTAGTATTAGGTTGGGCGAGACCTACGAGCAGTACTTC.